This T cell receptor beta chain came from a study of radiotherapy plus CTLA-4 blockade in lung cancer. Study conclusions and caveats: Early blood T cell clone dynamics reportedly forecast response best, with interferon-beta. Radiotherapy was combined with ipilimumab, and tumor-derived TCR clones then expanded in blood.

Participants had chemo-refractory metastatic non-small-cell lung cancer and were treated with focal radiation plus ipilimumab CTLA-4 blockade. In regard to this clone: As yet, its antigen is unknown.

Data came from immunoSEQ multiplex PCR; TCRdb stores just in-frame clones and leaves some out. This sample carries tens of thousands of clones, around 76% of them seen once, and the ten largest clones take 8.5% to 14%. Sequenced here: peripheral blood, sampled from a patient treated with radiotherapy plus ipilimumab. The origin of this receptor is a human donor with non-small cell lung cancer who had stable disease on radiotherapy plus ipilimumab.

The CDR3 loop reads CASSLGRGLDNSPLHF. The CDR3 DNA sequence: TGTGCCAGCAGCTTAGGCAGGGGGCTGGATAATTCACCCCTCCACTTT. This chain connects TRBV13 to TRBJ1-6, with 8 bases aligning to TRBD1. The CDR3 is 16 amino acids. Germline CDR1 and CDR2: PRHDT and FYEKMQ (reference sequence). V was pared by 0 bases and J by 5 bases, with 3 bases of the junction left unmatched.